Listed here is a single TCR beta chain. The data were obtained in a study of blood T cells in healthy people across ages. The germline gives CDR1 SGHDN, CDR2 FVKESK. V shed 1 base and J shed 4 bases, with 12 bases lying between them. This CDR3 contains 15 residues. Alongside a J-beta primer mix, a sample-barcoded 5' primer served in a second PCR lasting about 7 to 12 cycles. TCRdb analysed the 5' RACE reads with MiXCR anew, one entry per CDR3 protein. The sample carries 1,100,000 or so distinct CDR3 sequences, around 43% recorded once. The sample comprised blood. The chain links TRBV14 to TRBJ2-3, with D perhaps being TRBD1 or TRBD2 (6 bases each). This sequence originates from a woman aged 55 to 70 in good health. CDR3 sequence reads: CASSQVSGASDTQYF. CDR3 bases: TGTGCCAGCAGCCAAGTATCGGGGGCTTCAGATACGCAGTATTTT.